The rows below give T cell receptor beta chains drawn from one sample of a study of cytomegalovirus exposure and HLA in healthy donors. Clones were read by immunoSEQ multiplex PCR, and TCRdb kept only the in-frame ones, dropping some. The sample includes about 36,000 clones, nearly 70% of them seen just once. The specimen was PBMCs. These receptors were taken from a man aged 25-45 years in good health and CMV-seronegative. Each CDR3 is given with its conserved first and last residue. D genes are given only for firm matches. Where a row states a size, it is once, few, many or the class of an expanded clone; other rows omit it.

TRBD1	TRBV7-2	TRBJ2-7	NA	TGTGCCAGCAGCACTACATGGGACAGGGGCTATACGGGAGAGCAGTACTTC	CASSTTWDRGYTGEQYF
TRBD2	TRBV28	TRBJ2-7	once	TGTGCCAGCAGTCTAAGGGGACTAGGGACTGAGCAGTACTTC	CASSLRGLGTEQYF
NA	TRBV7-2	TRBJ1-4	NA	TGTGCCAGCAGCTGGACCGGGACACAGACTGAAAAACTGTTTTTT	CASSWTGTQTEKLFF
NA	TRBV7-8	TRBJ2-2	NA	TGTGCCAGCAGCCTTCATAGGACAGCTAACACCGGGGAGCTGTTTTTT	CASSLHRTANTGELFF
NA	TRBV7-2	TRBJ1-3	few	TGTGCCAGCAGCTTAAGGAGTCGGGACACCATATATTTT	CASSLRSRDTIYF
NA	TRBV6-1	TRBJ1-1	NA	TGTGCCACCCCCGACAGGCTGAACACTGAAGCTTTCTTT	CATPDRLNTEAFF
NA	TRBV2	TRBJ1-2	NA	TGTGCCAGCATGGATCAGCAGGCTGTAGGCTATGGCTACACCTTC	CASMDQQAVGYGYTF
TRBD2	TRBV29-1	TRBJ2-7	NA	TGCAGGGGGACTAGCGGGAGGGCCTACGAGCAGTACTTC	CRGTSGRAYEQYF
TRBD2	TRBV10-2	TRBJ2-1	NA	TGCGCCAGCAGTGAAGCGGGGTCGCGAAACAATGAGCAGTTCTTC	CASSEAGSRNNEQFF
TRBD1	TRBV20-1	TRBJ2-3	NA	TGCAGTGCCAATAGGGGGCAAGCGCAGTATTTT	CSANRGQAQYF
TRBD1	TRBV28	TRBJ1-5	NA	TGTGCCAGCAGTTTTCGGGGACAGGGGGCTTCGAGACAGCCCCAGCATTTT	CASSFRGQGASRQPQHF
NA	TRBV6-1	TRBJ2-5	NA	TGTGCCAGCTTACGGGGGGCGGGCGGGTCAGAGACCCAGTACTTC	CASLRGAGGSETQYF
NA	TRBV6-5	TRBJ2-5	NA	TGTGCCAGCAGTTACGAGAGCGGGACCCAGTACTTC	CASSYESGTQYF
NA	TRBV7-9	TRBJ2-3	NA	TGTGCCAGCAGCTTCGCTAGCATCACAGATACGCAGTATTTT	CASSFASITDTQYF
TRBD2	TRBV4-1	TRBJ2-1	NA	TGCGCCAGCAGCCAAGATCGGTCTAGCGGGGGGCCCTACAATGAGCAGTTCTTC	CASSQDRSSGGPYNEQFF
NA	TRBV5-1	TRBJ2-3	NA	TGCGCCAGCAGCTTTTCGACACGAACAGATACGCAGTATTTT	CASSFSTRTDTQYF
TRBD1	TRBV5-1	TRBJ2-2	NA	TGCGCCAGCAGCTCCGGGACAGGAAAGATTACCGGGGAGCTGTTTTTT	CASSSGTGKITGELFF
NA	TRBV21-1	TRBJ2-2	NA	TGTGCCAGCGGCTCGGGTCCAACCGGGGAGCTGTTTTTT	CASGSGPTGELFF
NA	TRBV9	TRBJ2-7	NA	TGTGCCAGCAGCGTTTACCGGGACAAACCCTACGAGCAGTACTTC	CASSVYRDKPYEQYF
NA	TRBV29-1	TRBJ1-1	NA	TGCAGCGTTGCCCGACCTGGAGCCTACACTGAAGCTTTCTTT	CSVARPGAYTEAFF
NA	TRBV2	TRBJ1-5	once	TGTGCCAGCATGGGGGGACGGGATAGCAATCAGCCCCAGCATTTT	CASMGGRDSNQPQHF
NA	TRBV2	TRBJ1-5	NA	TGTGCCAGTAGTTCGTCGGGTCAGCCCCAGCATTTT	CASSSSGQPQHF
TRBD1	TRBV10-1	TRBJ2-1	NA	TGCGCCAGCAGTGAGTCGAGGGGGCTTGACTACAATGAGCAGTTCTTC	CASSESRGLDYNEQFF
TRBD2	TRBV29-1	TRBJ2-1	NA	TGCAGCGTTGCGGGGGGGTTCGGTAGCAATGAGCAGTTCTTC	CSVAGGFGSNEQFF
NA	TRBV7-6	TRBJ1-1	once	TGTGCCAGCAGCTTAGGACAGTATACGGAAGCTTTCTTT	CASSLGQYTEAFF
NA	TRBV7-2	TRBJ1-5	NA	TGTGCCAGCAGCGTCAGGGGAAATCAGCCCCAGCATTTT	CASSVRGNQPQHF
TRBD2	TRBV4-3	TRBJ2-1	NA	TGCGCCAGCAGCGGACTAGCGGGGCTTAGCTCCTACAATGAGCAGTTCTTC	CASSGLAGLSSYNEQFF
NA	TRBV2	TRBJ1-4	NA	TGTGCCAGCAGGAGGGGGACTAATGAAAAACTGTTTTTT	CASRRGTNEKLFF
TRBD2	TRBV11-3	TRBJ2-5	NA	TGTGCCAGCAGCTTGGGACTAGCCGAGACCCAGTACTTC	CASSLGLAETQYF
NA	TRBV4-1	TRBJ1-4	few	TGCGCCAGCAGCCAAGAAAGGGGACACCAACTTGAAAAACTGTTTTTT	CASSQERGHQLEKLFF
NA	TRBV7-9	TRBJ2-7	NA	TGTGCCAGCAGCAAAAATCGGGACACTCAGCAGTACTTC	CASSKNRDTQQYF
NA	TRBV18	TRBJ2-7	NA	TGTGCCAGCTCACCAAATTGGGGAGACGAGCAGTACTTC	CASSPNWGDEQYF
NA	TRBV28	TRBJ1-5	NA	TGTGCCAGCAGTTTGGGGGGGAGTAGCAATCAGCCCCAGCATTTT	CASSLGGSSNQPQHF
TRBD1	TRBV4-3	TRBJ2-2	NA	TGCGCCAGCAGTTACAGTTCCACAGGGGCGAGGAACACCGGGGAGCTGTTTTTT	CASSYSSTGARNTGELFF
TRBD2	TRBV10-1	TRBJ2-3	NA	TGCGCCAGCAGTCCGGGGGGGCCAGCTGGCGATACGCAGTATTTT	CASSPGGPAGDTQYF
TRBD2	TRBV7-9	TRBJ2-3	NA	TGTGCCAGCAGCGGGCTCAGCGGGAGGAACACAGATACGCAGTATTTT	CASSGLSGRNTDTQYF
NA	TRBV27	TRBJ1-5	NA	TGTGCCAGCAGCCCAGCCGGAGGAGGACAGCCCCAGCATTTT	CASSPAGGGQPQHF
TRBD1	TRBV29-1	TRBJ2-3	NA	TGCAGCGTCCTTGGACAGGGAAACACAGATACGCAGTATTTT	CSVLGQGNTDTQYF
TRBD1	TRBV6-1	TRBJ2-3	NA	TGTGCCAGCAGTGAATATGACAGGGGCAGTACGCAGTATTTT	CASSEYDRGSTQYF
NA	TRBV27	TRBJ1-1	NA	TGTGCCAGCAGTTTTTATCCGAACACTGAAGCTTTCTTT	CASSFYPNTEAFF
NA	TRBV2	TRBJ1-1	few	TGTGCCAGCAGTAAGGACGGGGGTAACACTGAAGCTTTCTTT	CASSKDGGNTEAFF
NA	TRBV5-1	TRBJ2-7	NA	TGCGCCAGCAGCTTGGCCCCAGGTTCCTACGAGCAGTACTTC	CASSLAPGSYEQYF
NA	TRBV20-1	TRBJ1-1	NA	TGCAGTGCTAAGCAGAACACTGAAGCTTTCTTT	CSAKQNTEAFF
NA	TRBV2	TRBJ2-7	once	TGTGCCAGCAGTCCCAGGGCCTACGAGCAGTACTTC	CASSPRAYEQYF
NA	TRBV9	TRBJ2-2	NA	TGTGCCAGCAGCGTAGCCGGTGCTAACGGGGAGCTGTTTTTT	CASSVAGANGELFF
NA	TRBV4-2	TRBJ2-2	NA	TGTGCCAGCAGCCAAGATTTGCTAGGGGAGCTGTTTTTT	CASSQDLLGELFF
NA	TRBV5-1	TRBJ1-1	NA	TGCGCCAGCCGGGTAGTATGGGGTCAGGGGGAAGCTTTCTTT	CASRVVWGQGEAFF
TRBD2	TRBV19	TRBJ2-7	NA	TGTGCCAGTACGGAGCGGGGGTCCTACGAGCAGTACTTC	CASTERGSYEQYF
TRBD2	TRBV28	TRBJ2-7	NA	TGTGCCAGCAGTGGGGGGCTAGCGGGAAGATACGAGCAGTACTTC	CASSGGLAGRYEQYF
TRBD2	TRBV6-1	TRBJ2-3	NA	TGTGCCAGCAGTGAAGCACTAGCGGGAGCAGATACGCAGTATTTT	CASSEALAGADTQYF
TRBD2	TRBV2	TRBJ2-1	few	TGTGCCAGCAGGGGACTAGCGGGGGAGCATGAGCAGTTCTTC	CASRGLAGEHEQFF